This TCR beta chain was documented in a study of blood T cell repertoires in COVID-19. In the study overall: The United States, Italy and Spain provided the acute and convalescent COVID-19 samples.

The junction had 7 bases not matched to a gene; V was cut back by 3 bases and J by 4 bases. CDR1 SGHNT and CDR2 YYREEE come from the germline V gene (reference sequence). The CDR3 extends over 16 amino acids. As handled by the study authors: Quantification of nucleated cells was approximated via reference gene primer amplification. Produced via immunoSEQ multiplex PCR; TCRdb's table is partial and in-frame only. V and J calls and clone size are those listed in that table; D and trimming were worked out from the DNA. The data show around 70,000 clones, approximately 84% seen once. Sequenced: peripheral blood. The clonotype comes from a man between 65 and 85 years old with acute or convalescent COVID-19. The chain combines TRBV5-4 with TRBJ2-5; 12 bases line up with TRBD2. CDR3 bases: TGTGCCAGCAGCTCACTGCTAGCGGGAGGGCGAGAGACCCAGTACTTC. This encodes CASSSLLAGGRETQYF.